Included here is one T cell receptor (beta chain) sequence, with context. Antigen unknown. The CDR3 covers 17 residues. Germline CDR1 reads SNHLY; CDR2 reads FYNNEI. Trimming shortened V by 1 base and J by 5 bases, and 20 bases separated the two germline ends. This specimen belongs to a study of cytomegalovirus exposure and HLA in healthy donors. Use of 60 Vbeta and 13 Jbeta primers characterized the PCR. Assay used: immunoSEQ multiplex PCR; TCRdb lists only in-frame clones, some missing. Here the sample spans about 85,000 clones, 80% being singletons. Study-wide results and limits: In vitro experiments confirmed that three CMV-associated chains were specific for CMV antigens. The authors later found most CMV-associated TCR beta chains appeared HLA-restricted.

The clonotype comes from a man aged 45-60 years in good health and CMV-seropositive. Material: PBMCs. V usage is TRBV2 and J usage is TRBJ1-1; weak D call: TRBD1 (6 bases). Here the CDR3 reads CASSEGLGRGRFTEAFF. The CDR3 DNA reads TGTGCCAGCAGTGAAGGGTTGGGGCGGGGGCGGTTTACTGAAGCTTTCTTT.